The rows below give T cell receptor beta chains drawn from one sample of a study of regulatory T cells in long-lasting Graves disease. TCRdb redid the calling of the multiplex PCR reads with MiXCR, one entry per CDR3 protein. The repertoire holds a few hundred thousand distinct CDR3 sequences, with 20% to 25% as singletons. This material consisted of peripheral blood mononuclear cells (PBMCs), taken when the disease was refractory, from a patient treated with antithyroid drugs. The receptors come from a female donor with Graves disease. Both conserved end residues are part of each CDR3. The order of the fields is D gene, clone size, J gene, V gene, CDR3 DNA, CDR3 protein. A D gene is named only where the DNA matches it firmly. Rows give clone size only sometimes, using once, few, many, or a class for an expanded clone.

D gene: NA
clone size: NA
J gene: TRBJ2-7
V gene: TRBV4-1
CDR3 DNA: TGCGCCAGCAGCCCCAAAAACCCCGGGGCAGGGACTTCCTACGAGCAGTACTTC
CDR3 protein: CASSPKNPGAGTSYEQYF

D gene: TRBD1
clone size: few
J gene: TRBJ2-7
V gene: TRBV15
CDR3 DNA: TGTGCCACCAGCGGGTCCCGAATGACAGGGTCTCCCTACGAGCAGTACTTC
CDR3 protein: CATSGSRMTGSPYEQYF

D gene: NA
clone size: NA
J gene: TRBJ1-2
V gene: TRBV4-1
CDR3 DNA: TGCGCCAGCAGCCGCCAAACAGACGAGAACTATGGCTACACCTTC
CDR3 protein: CASSRQTDENYGYTF

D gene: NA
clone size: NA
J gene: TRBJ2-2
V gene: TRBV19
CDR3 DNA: TGTGCCAGTAGTGGAATGGATCGCGGGGAGCTGTTTTTT
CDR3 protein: CASSGMDRGELFF

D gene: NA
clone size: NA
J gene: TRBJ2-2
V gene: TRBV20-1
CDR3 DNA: TGCAGTGCTAGAGGGACTTCAATCGGGGAGCTGTTTTTT
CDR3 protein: CSARGTSIGELFF

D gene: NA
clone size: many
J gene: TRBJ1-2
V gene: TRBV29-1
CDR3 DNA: TGCAGCGTTGCCAGGGAAATATATGGCTACACCTTC
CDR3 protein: CSVAREIYGYTF

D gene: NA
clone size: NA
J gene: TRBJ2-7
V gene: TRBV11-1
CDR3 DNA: TGTGCCAGCAGCCAGGCGGAGAGTGGCGAGCAGTACTTC
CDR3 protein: CASSQAESGEQYF

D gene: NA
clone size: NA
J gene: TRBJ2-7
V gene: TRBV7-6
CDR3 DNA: TGTGCCAGCAGCCCCGACCTATATTCGGGGAGTGGGACCTACGAGCAGTACTTC
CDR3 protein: CASSPDLYSGSGTYEQYF

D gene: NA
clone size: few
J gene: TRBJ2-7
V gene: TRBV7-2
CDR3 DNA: TGCGCCAGCAGCCAAGATCGCGGGCAGGGGGGCGAGCAGTACTTC
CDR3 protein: CASSQDRGQGGEQYF

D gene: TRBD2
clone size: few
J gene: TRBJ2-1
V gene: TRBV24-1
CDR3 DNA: TGTGCCACCAGTGAATTTACTAGCGGAAGCTCCTACAATGAGCAGTTCTTC
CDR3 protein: CATSEFTSGSSYNEQFF

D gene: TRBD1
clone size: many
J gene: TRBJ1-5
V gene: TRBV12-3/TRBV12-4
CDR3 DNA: TGTGCCAGCAGCCCGGACAGGGAAAATCAGCCCCAGCATTTT
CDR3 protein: CASSPDRENQPQHF

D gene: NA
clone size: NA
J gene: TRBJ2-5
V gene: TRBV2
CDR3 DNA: TGTGCCAGCAGTGAAAGGATAGTTTCTCAAGAGACCCAGTACTTC
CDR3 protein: CASSERIVSQETQYF

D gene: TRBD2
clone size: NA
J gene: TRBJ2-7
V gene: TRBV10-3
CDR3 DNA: TGTGCCATCAGTGAGTCTGTGGGACTAGTCTCCTACGAGCAGTACTTC
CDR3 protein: CAISESVGLVSYEQYF

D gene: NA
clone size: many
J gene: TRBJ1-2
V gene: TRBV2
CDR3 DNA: TGTGCCAGCAGTGAAATTCGGACAGACTATGGCTACACCTTC
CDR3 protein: CASSEIRTDYGYTF

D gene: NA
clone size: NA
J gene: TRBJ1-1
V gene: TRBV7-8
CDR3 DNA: TGTACCAGCAGACCACCAAGGAACACTGAAGCTTTCTTT
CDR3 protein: CTSRPPRNTEAFF

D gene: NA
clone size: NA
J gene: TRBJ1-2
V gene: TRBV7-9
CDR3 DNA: TGTGCCAGCAGCTCGCTGGGAGGGCAAGCTAACTATGGCTACACCTTC
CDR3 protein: CASSSLGGQANYGYTF

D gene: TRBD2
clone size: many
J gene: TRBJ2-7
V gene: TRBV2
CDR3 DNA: TGTGCCAGCAGTCCCTGGACTAGCGGGAGCACACGGTCCTACGAGCAGTACTTC
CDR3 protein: CASSPWTSGSTRSYEQYF

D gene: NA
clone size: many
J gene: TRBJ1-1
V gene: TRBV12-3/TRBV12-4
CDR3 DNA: TGTGCCAGCAGCCTTAACGGTGAAATGAACACTGAAGCTTTCTTT
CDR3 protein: CASSLNGEMNTEAFF

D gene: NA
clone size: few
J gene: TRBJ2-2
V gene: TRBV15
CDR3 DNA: TGTGCCACCAGCCTTGGCAGGGCCGGGGAGCTGTTTTTT
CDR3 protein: CATSLGRAGELFF

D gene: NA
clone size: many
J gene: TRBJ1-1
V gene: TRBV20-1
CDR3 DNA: TGCAGTGCTAGAGAACAACGAGCTGAAGCTTTCTTT
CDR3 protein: CSAREQRAEAFF

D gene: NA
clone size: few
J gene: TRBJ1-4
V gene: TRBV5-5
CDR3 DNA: TGTGCCAGCAGCTTGCTGGAGGGGGCTAATGAAAAACTGTTTTTT
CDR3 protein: CASSLLEGANEKLFF

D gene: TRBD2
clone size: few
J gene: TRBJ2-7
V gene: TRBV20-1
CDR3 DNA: TGCAGTGCTAGAGTACTAGCGGGAGTTGGCGAGCAGTACTTC
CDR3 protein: CSARVLAGVGEQYF

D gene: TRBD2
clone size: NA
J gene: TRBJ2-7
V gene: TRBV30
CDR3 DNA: TGTGCCTGGACAGCGGGGGGCGGCGAGCAGTACTTC
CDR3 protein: CAWTAGGGEQYF

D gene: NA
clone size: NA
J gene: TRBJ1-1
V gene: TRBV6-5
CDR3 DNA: TGTGCCAGCAGTTACTCGGACACCCTGAACACTGAAGCTTTCTTT
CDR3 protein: CASSYSDTLNTEAFF

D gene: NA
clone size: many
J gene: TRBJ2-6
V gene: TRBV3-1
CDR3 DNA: TGTGCCGCCCGGGCTGGGGCCAACGTCCTGACTTTC
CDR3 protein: CAARAGANVLTF

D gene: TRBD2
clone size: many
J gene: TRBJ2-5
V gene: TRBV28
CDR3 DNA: TGTGCCAGCAGTTTTGCTTTCGGAACTAGCGGAGAAGAGACCCAGTACTTC
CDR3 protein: CASSFAFGTSGEETQYF

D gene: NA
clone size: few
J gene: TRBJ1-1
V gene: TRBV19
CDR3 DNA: TGTGCCAGTAGTATGGGGCAGGGGAGGACTGAAGCTTTCTTT
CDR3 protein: CASSMGQGRTEAFF

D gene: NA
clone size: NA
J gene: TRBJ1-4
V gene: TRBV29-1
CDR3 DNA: TGCAGCGTTGAGGTGGACAGCCTAAATGAAAAACTGTTTTTT
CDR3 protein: CSVEVDSLNEKLFF

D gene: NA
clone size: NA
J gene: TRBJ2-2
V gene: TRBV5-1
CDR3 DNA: TGCGCCAGCAGCTACAGGGAGGACGGGGAGCTGTTTTTT
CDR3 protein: CASSYREDGELFF

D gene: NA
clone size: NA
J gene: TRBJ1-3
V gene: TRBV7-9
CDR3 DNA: TGTGCCAGCAGCTTATACCGAAAACCTCCTGGAAACACCATATATTTT
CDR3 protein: CASSLYRKPPGNTIYF

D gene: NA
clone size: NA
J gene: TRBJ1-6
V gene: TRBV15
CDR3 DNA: TGTGCCACCAGCAGAGGGGATTCACCCCTCCACTTT
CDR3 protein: CATSRGDSPLHF

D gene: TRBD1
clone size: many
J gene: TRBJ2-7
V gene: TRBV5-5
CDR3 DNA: TGTGCCAGCAGTTCGATGACAGGGCTCTACGAGCAGTACTTC
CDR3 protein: CASSSMTGLYEQYF

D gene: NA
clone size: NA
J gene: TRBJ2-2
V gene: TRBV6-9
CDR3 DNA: TGTGCCAGCAGTTACGTTAGGGGACTGAACACCGGGGAGCTGTTTTTT
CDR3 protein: CASSYVRGLNTGELFF

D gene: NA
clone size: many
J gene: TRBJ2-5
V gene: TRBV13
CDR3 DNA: TGTGCCAGCAGCTTAGAATCCGGGGGTGGAGAGACCCAGTACTTC
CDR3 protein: CASSLESGGGETQYF

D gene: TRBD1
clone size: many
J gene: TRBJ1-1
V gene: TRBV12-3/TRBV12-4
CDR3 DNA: TGTGCCATCACCCGACAGGGGGCTGCTGAAGCTTTCTTT
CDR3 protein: CAITRQGAAEAFF

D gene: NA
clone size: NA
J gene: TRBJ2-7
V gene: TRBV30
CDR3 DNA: TGTGCCTGGAATCGGCTAGGAGGATTTCCCGAGCAGTACTTC
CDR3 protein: CAWNRLGGFPEQYF

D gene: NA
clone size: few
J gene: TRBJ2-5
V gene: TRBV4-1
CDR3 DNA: TGCGCCAGCAGCCAAGACTCGACCCTCCAAGAGACCCAGTACTTC
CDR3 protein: CASSQDSTLQETQYF

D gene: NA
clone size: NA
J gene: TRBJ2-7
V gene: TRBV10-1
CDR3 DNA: TGCGCCAGCAGCAGACGACAGAACCCCTACGAGCAGTACTTC
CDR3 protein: CASSRRQNPYEQYF

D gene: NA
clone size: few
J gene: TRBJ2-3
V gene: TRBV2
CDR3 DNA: TGTGCCAGCAGTGACCAGGCCTACACAGATACGCAGTATTTT
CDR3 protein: CASSDQAYTDTQYF

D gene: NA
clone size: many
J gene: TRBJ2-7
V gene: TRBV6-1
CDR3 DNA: TGTGCCAGCAGGAACGGCAGGGGTCGTGAGCAGTACTTC
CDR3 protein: CASRNGRGREQYF

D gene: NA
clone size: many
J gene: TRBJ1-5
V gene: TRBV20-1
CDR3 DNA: TGCAGTGCTAGAGATACATTCAGAATGGATCAGCCCCAGCATTTT
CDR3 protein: CSARDTFRMDQPQHF

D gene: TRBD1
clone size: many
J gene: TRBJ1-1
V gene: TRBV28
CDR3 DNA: TGTGCCAGCAGCCCCGGGACAGGGATTTTGAACACTGAAGCTTTCTTT
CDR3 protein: CASSPGTGILNTEAFF

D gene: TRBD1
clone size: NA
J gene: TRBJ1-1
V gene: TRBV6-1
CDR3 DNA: TGTGCCAGCACGGAGGATCGGGCCGGGACAGGGATACAAGCTTTCTTT
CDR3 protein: CASTEDRAGTGIQAFF

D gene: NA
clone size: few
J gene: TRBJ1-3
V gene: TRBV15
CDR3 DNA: TGTGCCACCAGCAGAGATATAACAGCAGGAAACACCATATATTTT
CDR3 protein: CATSRDITAGNTIYF

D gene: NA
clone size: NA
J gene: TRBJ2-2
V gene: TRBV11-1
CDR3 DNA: TGTGCCAGCAGCCACAAAACCGGGGAGCTGTTTTTT
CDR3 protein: CASSHKTGELFF

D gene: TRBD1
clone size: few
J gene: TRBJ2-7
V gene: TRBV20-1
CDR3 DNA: TGCAGTGGGACGACGGGACAGACCTACGAGCAGTACTTC
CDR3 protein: CSGTTGQTYEQYF

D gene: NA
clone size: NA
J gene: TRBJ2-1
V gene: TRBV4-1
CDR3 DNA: TGCGCCAGCAGCCAAGATCTGGGGGAGCAGTTCTTC
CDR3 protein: CASSQDLGEQFF

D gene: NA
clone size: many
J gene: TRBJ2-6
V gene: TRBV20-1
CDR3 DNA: TGCAGTGCTCGGGCCCGAGGATCTGGGGCCAACGTCCTGACTTTC
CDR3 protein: CSARARGSGANVLTF